This T cell receptor beta chain is drawn from a study of cytomegalovirus exposure and HLA in healthy donors. V was pared by 5 bases and J by 4 bases, with 11 bases between. The germline V gene has CDR1 SEHNR and CDR2 FQNEAQ (reference sequence). The length of the CDR3 is 14 residues. 13 Jbeta primers and 60 Vbeta primers were used for the PCR. Profiling relied on immunoSEQ multiplex PCR, and the TCRdb table lists in-frame clones only, not all of them. The sample shows 90,000 to 120,000 clones, around 72% of them seen only once. This TCR came from a male donor in good health and CMV-seropositive. The sequenced material came from PBMCs. J is TRBJ2-2 and V is TRBV7-9; D possibly corresponds to TRBD1 (5 bases). CDR3 sequence (DNA): TGTGCCAGCAGCCCGGGCAGGGTCACCGGGGAGCTGTTTTTT. It encodes CASSPGRVTGELFF.